What follows are 18 T cell receptor beta chains derived from one specimen sequenced in a study of early T cells in non-severe SARS-CoV-2 infection. TCRdb analysed the 5' RACE reads with MiXCR anew, one entry per CDR3 protein. The sample has tens of thousands of distinct CDR3 sequences, 10% to 15% seen once. Material: whole blood. The receptor source for this set is an adult who was a healthcare worker with PCR-confirmed SARS-CoV-2 infection or an uninfected control (not recorded which).

V gene TRBV27 combines with J gene TRBJ2-1; TRBD2 might be the D (6 bases). This CDR3 spans 15 amino acids. V gave up 4 bases and J gave up 9 bases, with 19 bases separating them. The V gene's germline CDR1 is MNHEY and CDR2 SMNVEV (reference sequence). CDR3 region: CASSWSGPDRGEQFF. The CDR3 bases are TGTGCCAGCAGTTGGAGCGGGCCTGATCGGGGTGAGCAGTTCTTC.

This clonotype was found a few times. This chain connects TRBV5-1 to TRBJ2-6; no clear D gene. The V gene lost 0 bases and the J gene lost 0 bases, with 7 bases spanning the gap. Germline V gene sequence: CDR1 SGHRS, CDR2 YFSETQ. The CDR3 has 16 residues. The CDR3 region has the DNA TGCGCCAGCAGCTTGGCCAGCCACTCTGGGGCCAACGTCCTGACTTTC. Its translation is CASSLASHSGANVLTF. The whole variable domain, filled in from reference TRBV5-1 and TRBJ2-6, reads KAGVTQTPRYLIKTRGQQVTLSCSPISGHRSVSWYQQTPGQGLQFLFEYFSETQRNKGNFPGRFSGRQFSNSRSEMNVSTLELGDSALYLCASSLASHSGANVLTFGAGSRLTVL.

The rearrangement links TRBV20-1 to TRBJ2-1, with 8 bases lining up with TRBD1. Germline V gene sequence: CDR1 DFQATT, CDR2 SNEGSKA (reference sequence). Trimming took 6 bases from V and 5 from J; bases not matched to a gene: 9. The CDR3 contains 14 residues. The CDR3 DNA is TGCAGTGCAACGACAGGGGACACAGACAATGAGCAGTTCTTC. Amino acid sequence: CSATTGDTDNEQFF.

This clonotype was recorded at least ten times. The gene calls are TRBV7-2 and TRBJ2-1; 9 positions agree with TRBD2. Germline CDR1 and CDR2: SGHTA and FQGNSA. Trimming removed 6 bases from V and 3 bases from J; junction bases left unmatched: 3. The CDR3 is 14 residues long. DNA for the CDR3: TGTGCCAGCAGGTTGCGGGGGGGCTACAATGAGCAGTTCTTC. It encodes CASRLRGGYNEQFF.

J is TRBJ1-4 and V is TRBV28; 9 nucleotides line up with TRBD1. After removal of 6 bases from V and 12 bases from J, the junction contained 14 bases not matched to a gene. Germline CDR1 and CDR2: MDHEN and SYDVKM. The CDR3 runs 15 residues. CDR3 DNA sequence: TGTGCCAGCAGCCGTCTGGGACAGGGTGTAGGCGAACTGTTTTTT. Encoded protein: CASSRLGQGVGELFF.

The V gene is TRBV6-5, the J gene TRBJ1-5; weak D call: TRBD1 (5 bases). The CDR3 covers 15 residues. V was cut by 5 bases and J by 2 bases, with 13 bases left in between. In germline, CDR1 is MNHEY, CDR2 SVGAGI. This CDR3 reads CASSPGGLGNQPQHF. The CDR3, as DNA: TGTGCCAGCAGTCCCGGGGGGTTAGGCAATCAGCCCCAGCATTTT.

This clonotype has ten or more counts. V gene TRBV11-3 combines with J gene TRBJ2-7, with D perhaps matching TRBD2 (5 bases). Germline lookup yields CDR1 SGHNT and CDR2 YENEEA. Trimming pared 3 bases from V and 3 bases from J, leaving 9 bases between. The CDR3 runs 13 residues. In DNA form, the CDR3 reads TGTGCCAGCAGCTTTAAGGCGGGCTACGAGCAGTACTTC. The encoded protein is CASSFKAGYEQYF. Based on the CDR3 plus reference TRBV11-3 and TRBJ2-7, the full variable domain is EAGVVQSPRYKIIEKKQPVAFWCNPISGHNTLYWYLQNLGQGPELLIRYENEEAVDDSQLPKDRFSAERLKGVDSTLKIQPAELGDSAVYLCASSFKAGYEQYFGPGTRLTVT.

This clonotype showed up many times. The genes are TRBV18 and TRBJ2-2; D is uncertain. The V gene's germline CDR1 is KGHSH and CDR2 LQKENI. The CDR3 sequence is 13 residues long. Trimming pared 2 bases from V and 5 bases from J, leaving 6 bases between. The CDR3 bases are TGTGCCAGCTCACCAGTGATAACCGGGGAGCTGTTTTTT. This encodes CASSPVITGELFF.

The chain couples TRBV9 to TRBJ2-1, with TRBD1 matching over 7 bases. The germline V gene has CDR1 SGDLS and CDR2 YYNGEE. J lost 1 base, V lost 0 bases, and 1 base had no gene match. The CDR3 consists of 15 residues. For the CDR3, the DNA is TGTGCCAGCAGCGTAGGGGGACAGTCCTACAATGAGCAGTTCTTC. Translation gives CASSVGGQSYNEQFF.

V gene TRBV7-8 combines with J gene TRBJ1-2, with D unclear. Looked up from germline, CDR1 is SGHVS and CDR2 is FQNEAQ. The CDR3 covers 15 residues. Trimming took off 1 base at V and 4 bases at J, with 13 bases between the two ends. CDR3 residues: CASSLEAVAPYGYTF. DNA for the CDR3: TGTGCCAGCAGCTTAGAGGCAGTTGCCCCCTATGGCTACACCTTC. The full variable domain, in which reference TRBV7-8 and TRBJ1-2 provide the parts outside the CDR3, is GAGVSQSPRYKVAKRGQDVALRCDPISGHVSLFWYQQALGQGPEFLTYFQNEAQLDKSGLPSDRFFAERPEGSVSTLKIQRTQQEDSAVYLCASSLEAVAPYGYTFGSGTRLTVV.

J is TRBJ2-3 and V is TRBV7-9; 7 bases are a match to TRBD1. J gave up 2 bases and V 5 bases, and 7 bases lay outside the gene matches. This CDR3 comprises 15 residues. The germline gives CDR1 SEHNR, CDR2 FQNEAQ (reference sequence). CDR3 nucleotides: TGTGCCAGCAGCGGGAACAGGGGATCCACAGATACGCAGTATTTT. Translation: CASSGNRGSTDTQYF.

This chain connects TRBV3-1 to TRBJ1-1; 7 bases match TRBD1. J gave up 5 bases and V 8 bases, and 5 bases lay outside the gene matches. CDR1 LGHDT and CDR2 YNNKEL come from the germline V gene (reference sequence). This CDR3 has 12 residues. As DNA, the CDR3 is TGTGCCAGCCGACAGGGAGGGACTGAAGCTTTCTTT. Protein sequence: CASRQGGTEAFF.

The chain links TRBV6-5 to TRBJ1-1, with 8 positions matching TRBD1. This CDR3 is 14 amino acids long. Germline assignment: CDR1 MNHEY and CDR2 SVGAGI. V shed 6 bases and J 2 bases; nucleotides not matched to a gene: 5. The CDR3 nucleotides read TGTGCCAGCAGCTACGGACAGGGCAACACTGAAGCTTTCTTT. Encoded protein: CASSYGQGNTEAFF.

The V gene is TRBV12-3 or TRBV12-4, the J gene TRBJ1-2; TRBD1 might be the D (5 bases). Trimming took off 8 bases at V and 4 bases at J, with 14 bases between the two ends. CDR3 length: 13 amino acids. The CDR3: CASSRGVGYGYTF. Here the CDR3 DNA reads TGTGCCAGCTCTCGGGGGGTGGGCTATGGCTACACCTTC.

The chain joins TRBV20-1 to TRBJ2-4; TRBD2 is a possible D gene (6 bases). CDR1 and CDR2 from the germline V gene are DFQATT and SNEGSKA (reference sequence). CDR3 size: 14 residues. The V and J ends lost 0 bases and 4 bases respectively, with 10 bases between them. The CDR3 loop is CSARDSGYKNIQYF. The DNA for the CDR3 is TGCAGTGCTAGAGATAGCGGATATAAAAACATTCAGTACTTC.

This chain joins TRBV2 and TRBJ2-3; D remains unclear. The V and J ends lost 1 base and 2 bases respectively, with 7 bases between them. From germline, CDR1 is SNHLY and CDR2 FYNNEI. The CDR3 has 14 residues. The CDR3 sequence is CASSEGTFTDTQYF. DNA of the CDR3: TGTGCCAGCAGTGAAGGGACCTTCACAGATACGCAGTATTTT.

This clonotype appeared a few times. This chain uses TRBV20-1 with TRBJ2-4; perhaps TRBD2 as D (5 bases). Between the trimmed V and J ends, which lost 6 bases and 7 bases, there was a span of 13 bases. This CDR3 spans 12 amino acids. Germline V gives CDR1 DFQATT, CDR2 SNEGSKA (reference sequence). In DNA form, the CDR3 reads TGCAGTGCGAACCTTAGGGAGAACATTCAGTACTTC. It is translated as CSANLRENIQYF.

This clonotype was counted between two and nine times. This chain connects TRBV6-2 or TRBV6-3 to TRBJ2-3; D might be TRBD1 or TRBD2, each matching 5 bases. Per the germline V gene, CDR1 is MNHEY and CDR2 is SVGEGT. The CDR3 is 14 residues long. The V and J ends lost 2 bases and 5 bases respectively, with 11 bases between them. The chain's CDR3 is CASSYGGSEDTQYF. The DNA for the CDR3 is TGTGCCAGCAGTTACGGGGGAAGTGAAGATACGCAGTATTTT.